This TCR beta chain originates from a study of shared clonotypes between healthy human individuals (dated by TCRdb to about 2020). Notes on the research overall: A few men and two women, aged 18 to 49 years, made up the cohort. The study deeply sequenced blood TCR repertoires of five healthy adults to estimate repertoire size and the extent of clonotype sharing between individuals. Libraries were prepared and TCR repertoires were sequenced by different laboratories using diverse techniques, in order to increase sequencing depth and limit assay-specific biases. Each donor's leukapheresis produced roughly between about 0.9 and 9.5 billion PBMCs.

In the case of this clone: This receptor's antigen is unknown. Base qualities are missing; no much larger clone stands one base away.

TCR CDR3 regions were amplified from genomic DNA by multiplex PCR using the deep immunoSEQ assay. Genomic DNA extracted from each cell subset was distributed evenly over all wells of several immunoSEQ 96-well plates, and each plate served as one replicate. For unsorted PBMC, 250 to 300 ng of genomic DNA, equivalent to 30,000 to 35,000 T cell genomes, went into each replicate PCR. Ten immunoSEQ deep assay plates were used to sequence unsorted PBMC genomic DNA. The purified libraries were quantified using a Qubit 3.0 fluorometer, sized with a Bioanalyzer 2100, and then quantified again using the KAPA Library Quantification kit. Every immunoSEQ 96-well plate was sequenced on a dedicated single-read 150-cycle Illumina NextSeq 550 flow cell. Concerning the study's data processing: Because the immunoSEQ output held only junctional sequences and lacked quality scores, the filtering could not match the filtering applied to full-length reads. Sequences were annotated with PyIR, a Python wrapper for IgBLAST v1.9, using IMGT germline references to assign V/J genes and CDR3. Reads were removed for weak V/J assignments (E-value above 1e-6), missing CDR3, stop codons, out-of-frame junctions, or ambiguous translated residues. V3J clonotypes were defined as sequences sharing an identical inferred V gene, J gene, and CDR3 amino acid sequence. The percentage overlap between two repertoires was calculated by dividing the number of shared unique clonotypes by the size of the smaller repertoire. Repertoire richness was assessed with RTK rarefaction, the Chao1 estimator, and Recon v2.1 estimates of unobserved clonotypes. TCRdb holds this immuneACCESS table with in-frame rearrangements only. Some clones are missing; in checked studies, unresolved V genes explain under half, and the rest has no known cause. V and J calls and clone size are copied from that table; D and trimming were computed from the DNA. In this sample the table shows roughly 510,000 clones, about 75% of which occur a single time. The ten largest make up around an eighth of the sample.

The donors were healthy, HIV-negative adults with no recently reported acute infections or vaccinations. Only Caucasian adults living in Nashville, Tennessee, USA were represented among the donors. For unsorted samples, 90 million or so PBMCs were counted, and genomic DNA was extracted using the QIAamp DNA Blood Mini kit. Blood was collected by leukapheresis, and PBMCs were isolated by Ficoll-Histopaque density gradient centrifugation and then cryopreserved in liquid nitrogen vapor phase. Points the paper makes about the study in general: Because the study included a small number of donors, the genetic and exposure-history diversity represented was limited. Based on pairwise subsampling, the degree of clonotype sharing among donors was expected to be affected by sequencing depth. Sampling was limited to blood, and TCR repertoires in tissue likely differ from TCR repertoires in blood.

CDR1 GTSNPN and CDR2 SVGIG were looked up in the germline V gene (reference sequence). Reading from cysteine to phenylalanine, the CDR3 counts 11 amino acids. The only DNA kept is the CDR3, 33 bases in frame from the first base. Trimming accounts for 7 bases at V and 4 bases at J, while the number of junction bases matched to no gene is 1. Input material: PBMCs. This TCR was recovered from a woman aged 40 to 50 in good health. Some clones in this sample may be carry-over from other donors' samples. The rearranged segments are TRBV30 and TRBJ2-1; 7 of the junction bases match TRBD2. The nucleotide sequence is given as TGTGCCTTGGGGGGGTACAATGAGCAGTTCTTC. It specifies CALGGYNEQFF.